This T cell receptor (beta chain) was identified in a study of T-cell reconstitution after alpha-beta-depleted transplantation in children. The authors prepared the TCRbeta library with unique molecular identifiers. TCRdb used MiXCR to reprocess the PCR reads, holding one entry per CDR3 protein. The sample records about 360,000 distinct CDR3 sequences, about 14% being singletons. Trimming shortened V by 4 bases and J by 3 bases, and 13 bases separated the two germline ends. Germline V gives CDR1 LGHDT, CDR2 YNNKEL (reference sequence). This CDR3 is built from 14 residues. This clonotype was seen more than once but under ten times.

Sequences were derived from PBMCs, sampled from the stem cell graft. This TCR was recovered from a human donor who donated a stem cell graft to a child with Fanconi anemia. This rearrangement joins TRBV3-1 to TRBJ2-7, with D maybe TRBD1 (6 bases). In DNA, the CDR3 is TGTGCCAGCAGCCCCGATGGGGGCCGCTACGAGCAGTACTTC. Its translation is CASSPDGGRYEQYF.